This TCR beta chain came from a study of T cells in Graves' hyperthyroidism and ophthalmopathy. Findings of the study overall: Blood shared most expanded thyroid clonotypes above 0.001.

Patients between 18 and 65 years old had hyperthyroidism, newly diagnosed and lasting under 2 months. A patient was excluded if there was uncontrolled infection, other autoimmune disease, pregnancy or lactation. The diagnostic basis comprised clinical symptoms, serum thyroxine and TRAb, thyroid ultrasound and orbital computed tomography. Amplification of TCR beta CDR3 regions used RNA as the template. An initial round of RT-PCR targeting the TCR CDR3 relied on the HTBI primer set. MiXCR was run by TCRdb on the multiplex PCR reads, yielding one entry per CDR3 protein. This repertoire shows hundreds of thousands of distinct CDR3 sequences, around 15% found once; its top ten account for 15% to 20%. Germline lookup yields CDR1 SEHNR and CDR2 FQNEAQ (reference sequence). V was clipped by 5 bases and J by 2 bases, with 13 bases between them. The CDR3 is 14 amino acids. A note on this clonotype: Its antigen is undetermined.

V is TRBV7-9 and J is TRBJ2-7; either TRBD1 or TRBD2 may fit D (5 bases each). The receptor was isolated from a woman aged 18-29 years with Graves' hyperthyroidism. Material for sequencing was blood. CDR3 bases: TGTGCCAGCAGCGACCGGGACCGAGCCTACGAGCAGTACTTC. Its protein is CASSDRDRAYEQYF.